This T cell receptor beta chain is drawn from a study of cytomegalovirus exposure and HLA in healthy donors. In the case of this clone: The conserved phenylalanine or tryptophan normally closing the CDR3 is absent here, so this likely arose from a read error.

The V end was cut by 7 bases, the J end by 5 bases, with 11 bases between. CDR3 size: 13 residues. Germline values: CDR1 MNHNS, CDR2 SASEGT. Amplification used 60 Vbeta primers and 13 Jbeta primers. TCRdb keeps only in-frame clones here, not all; method: immunoSEQ multiplex PCR. Here the sample spans some 150,000 clones, over 70% being singletons. The material sequenced was PBMCs. The chain is built from TRBV6-1 and TRBJ1-4; no reliable D call. This clonotype was obtained from a female donor in good health and CMV-seronegative. The CDR3 loop reads CASTLSRNEKLFL. The CDR3 DNA reads as TGTGCCAGCACCCTTTCTAGGAATGAAAAACTGTTTCTT.